Presented here are 9 T cell receptor beta chains from one specimen sequenced in a study of type 1 regulatory T cells. Their antigens are not known. TCRdb ran MiXCR on the reads and lists one entry per CDR3 protein. The table has about 74,000 distinct CDR3 sequences, about 62% seen once. The sequencing input was cultured T cells, either the whole culture or a sorted T cell fraction (not recorded which). This sample's subset: Tr1-enriched cell product generated in vitro against host alloantigens. The source is a human donor in good health.

This clonotype appeared a few times. V gene TRBV12-3 or TRBV12-4 combines with J gene TRBJ1-4; no clear D. The ends were cut back, 5 bases at V and 8 bases at J, with 18 bases in the middle. The CDR3 is 15 amino acids. CDR3 loop: CASSPPLVGSEKLFF. DNA of the CDR3: TGTGCCAGCAGTCCCCCTTTGGTGGGGAGCGAAAAACTGTTTTTT.

This clonotype was found a few times. The chain has TRBV29-1 and TRBJ1-1; D may be TRBD1 (5 bases). The V gene's germline CDR1 is SQVTM and CDR2 ANQGSEA. Trimming left V 3 bases short and J 2 bases short, with 7 bases between. The CDR3 extends over 12 amino acids. The CDR3 is CSVDRANTEAFF. The CDR3 DNA is TGCAGCGTTGACAGGGCCAACACTGAAGCTTTCTTT.

The table lists this clonotype with a count of one. CDR3 in amino acids: CSVEEPRDSNGYTF. DNA of the CDR3: TGCAGCGTTGAAGAGCCCCGGGACTCTAATGGCTACACCTTC. The chain employs TRBV29-1 and TRBJ1-2; TRBD1 might be the D (5 bases). The V gene lost 0 bases and the J gene lost 6 bases, with 14 bases spanning the gap. This CDR3 contains 14 residues. In germline, CDR1 is SQVTM, CDR2 ANQGSEA.

J is TRBJ2-7 and V is TRBV2, with 8 bases aligning to TRBD1. Germline V gene sequence: CDR1 SNHLY, CDR2 FYNNEI. Germline trimming cut 7 bases from V and 0 bases from J; bases unmatched to any gene: 5. CDR3 length equals 14 residues. CDR3 in DNA: TGTGCCAGCACTTTGGACAGGGTCTCCTACGAGCAGTACTTC. The encoded protein is CASTLDRVSYEQYF.

The chain combines TRBV27 with TRBJ2-3, with D possibly being TRBD1 or TRBD2 (5 bases each). The CDR3 sequence is 17 residues long. Germline assignment: CDR1 MNHEY and CDR2 SMNVEV (reference sequence). V shed 6 bases and J shed 0 bases, with 19 bases lying between them. CDR3 nucleotides: TGTGCCAGCAGGGGGACCCTAGGACGTCCTAGCACAGATACGCAGTATTTT. Protein sequence: CASRGTLGRPSTDTQYF.

The chain recombines TRBV20-1 with TRBJ1-5; 10 nucleotides match TRBD1. This CDR3 spans 15 amino acids. The germline CDR1 and CDR2 sequences are DFQATT and SNEGSKA (reference sequence). The V segment lost 4 bases and the J segment 7 bases; nucleotides outside the gene matches: 10. The CDR3 spells CSAKNPTGGGQPQHF. The CDR3 region has the DNA TGCAGTGCTAAGAATCCGACAGGGGGCGGACAGCCCCAGCATTTT.

This chain uses TRBV10-3 with TRBJ2-7; 9 nucleotides align to TRBD1. Germline V lookup: CDR1 ENHRY, CDR2 SYGVKD. The CDR3 length is 15 residues. Trimming at V came to 3 bases and at J to 5 bases, leaving 8 bases not matched to a gene. In DNA form, the CDR3 reads TGTGCCATCAGTGAAGGGACAGGGTCGTCCGACGAGCAGTACTTC. Residues: CAISEGTGSSDEQYF.

The rearrangement uses TRBV6-1 and TRBJ2-3; 7 bases agree with TRBD1. Germline trimming cut 1 base from V and 6 bases from J; bases unmatched to any gene: 4. Germline V lookup: CDR1 MNHNS, CDR2 SASEGT. The CDR3 contains 14 residues. The CDR3 region is CASSEGGTADTQYF. In nucleotides, the CDR3 is TGTGCCAGCAGTGAAGGTGGGACAGCCGATACGCAGTATTTT.

CDR3 protein: CASSLDGLWETQYF. Here the CDR3 DNA reads TGTGCCAGCAGCTTAGATGGCCTGTGGGAGACCCAGTACTTC. This chain links TRBV7-9 with TRBJ2-5, with D uncertain. The CDR3 contains 14 residues. V was shortened by 1 base and J by 5 bases, with 11 bases between the two germline ends. Germline assignment: CDR1 SEHNR and CDR2 FQNEAQ (reference sequence).